This T cell receptor beta chain was captured in a study of CD8+CD57+ T cells in acquired aplastic anemia. Across the study: The average for DNA from sorted CD4+ and CD8+ cells was 3.2 ug.

This clonotype was observed a handful of times. The V end was cut by 3 bases, the J end by 6 bases, with 12 bases between. This CDR3 contains 14 residues. Germline V lookup: CDR1 ENHRY, CDR2 SYGVKD. Template material for TCR beta VDJ and CDR3 profiling consisted of genomic DNA. In TCRdb, the reads were re-called with MiXCR into one record per CDR3 protein. In the table there are 150,000 to 200,000 distinct CDR3 sequences, approximately 40% of which are singletons. The chain has TRBV10-3 and TRBJ1-5; D not resolved. What was sequenced was sorted CD4+, CD8+, or CD8+CD57+ T cells (not recorded which) from PBMCs. This clonotype was sampled from a human donor in good health. DNA of the CDR3: TGTGCCATCAGTGACGACCTAACGGGTCAGCCCCAGCATTTT. It encodes CAISDDLTGQPQHF.